This record looks at one TCR beta chain sequence and its context. This specimen comes from a study of blood T cell repertoires in COVID-19. Background on the study: Specimens from acute and convalescent COVID-19 originated in the United States, Italy and Spain. T cells, B-cell-depleted T cells, or PBMCs supplied cDNA or gDNA.

V was clipped by 1 base and J by 7 bases, with 16 bases between them. The CDR3 consists of 15 residues. Germline V gives CDR1 MNHNS, CDR2 SASEGT. Original handling: How many nucleated cells were present was estimated from reference gene primer amplification. The assay was immunoSEQ multiplex PCR, and TCRdb's table has in-frame clones only and misses some. V and J calls and clone size are given by that table; D and trimming were obtained from the DNA. The repertoire holds roughly 170,000 clones, with approximately 86% as singletons. This clonotype was sampled from a man aged 40-50 years with active or convalescent COVID-19. V gene TRBV6-1 combines with J gene TRBJ1-2; perhaps TRBD1 as D (5 bases). The sample taken for sequencing was peripheral blood. In nucleotides, the CDR3 is TGTGCCAGCAGTGAAGGGGGCAGGACCCTCGGTGGCTACACCTTC. Amino acid sequence: CASSEGGRTLGGYTF.